The rows below give T cell receptor beta chains drawn from one sample of a study of identical twins. In TCRdb, the 5' RACE reads were re-called with MiXCR into one record per CDR3 protein. This table has about 490,000 distinct CDR3 sequences, roughly 15% appearing once. The sample was also reused in another study, on yellow fever vaccine responses in identical twins.

The source material was CD4+ T cells sorted from blood. These receptors all stem from a woman between 18 and 30 years old in good health. The CDR3 runs from the conserved cysteine through the conserved F or W. A D gene is named only where the DNA matches it firmly. Clone sizes are given selectively: once, few, many, or a class where the clone is expanded.

v_call,j_call,d_call,clone_size,cdr3_aa,cdr3_nt
TRBV28,TRBJ2-1,TRBD2,few,CASRPTGTSGSYNEQFF,TGTGCCAGCAGACCTACCGGGACTAGCGGCTCCTACAATGAGCAGTTCTTC
TRBV7-8,TRBJ2-5,.,.,CASSFDHSPETQYF,TGTGCCAGCAGCTTCGACCACTCCCCAGAGACCCAGTACTTC
TRBV5-1,TRBJ2-2,TRBD1,.,CASSKVGTGANTGELFF,TGCGCCAGCAGCAAAGTGGGGACAGGCGCGAACACCGGGGAGCTGTTTTTT
TRBV14,TRBJ2-3,TRBD2,few,CASSQETGLAGVTDTQYF,TGTGCCAGCAGCCAAGAGACGGGACTAGCGGGAGTTACAGATACGCAGTATTTT
TRBV20-1,TRBJ2-2,.,.,CSARETGVANTGELFF,TGCAGTGCTAGGGAGACGGGAGTCGCGAACACCGGGGAGCTGTTTTTT
TRBV20-1,TRBJ2-1,.,few,CSAFSGTSSYNEQFF,TGCAGTGCTTTTAGCGGAACCTCTTCCTACAATGAGCAGTTCTTC
TRBV21-1,TRBJ2-1,.,few,CASSKGTSGGPEVHEQSF,TGTGCCAGCAGCAAAGGGACTAGCGGGGGGCCCGAAGTACATGAGCAGTCCTTC
TRBV5-1,TRBJ1-1,TRBD1,few,CASSGGTASNTEAFF,TGCGCCAGCAGCGGAGGGACAGCTTCCAACACTGAAGCTTTCTTT
TRBV7-9,TRBJ2-7,.,.,CASSLSGWYEQYF,TGTGCCAGCAGCTTATCGGGTTGGTACGAGCAGTACTTC
TRBV18,TRBJ2-6,.,once,CASSPVVSRSGANVLTF,TGTGCCAGCTCACCAGTGGTCAGCCGCTCTGGGGCCAACGTCCTGACTTTC
TRBV10-3,TRBJ1-1,TRBD1,few,CAISDMAGGGGTEAFF,TGTGCCATCAGTGATATGGCAGGGGGCGGCGGCACTGAAGCTTTCTTT
TRBV24-1,TRBJ2-2,.,few,CATSSRIIGELFF,TGTGCCACCAGTTCACGGATCATTGGGGAGCTGTTTTTT
TRBV12-3/TRBV12-4,TRBJ2-7,.,few,CASSPWRQMSYEQYF,TGTGCCAGCAGTCCCTGGAGACAGATGTCCTACGAGCAGTACTTC
TRBV20-1,TRBJ1-1,.,few,CSASIRQGLNTEAFF,TGCAGTGCTAGTATCCGGCAGGGGCTGAACACTGAAGCTTTCTTT
TRBV5-1,TRBJ2-2,TRBD2,.,CASSLGSSGSTGELFF,TGCGCCAGCAGCTTGGGGTCTAGCGGGAGCACCGGGGAGCTGTTTTTT
TRBV12-3/TRBV12-4,TRBJ2-1,TRBD2,.,CSTSGYNEQFF,TGTTCCACTAGCGGTTACAATGAGCAGTTCTTC
TRBV5-4,TRBJ2-5,.,few,CASSLWEIQETQYF,TGTGCCAGCAGCTTGTGGGAGATCCAAGAGACCCAGTACTTC
TRBV29-1,TRBJ2-7,.,few,CSATPGASYEQYF,TGCAGCGCCACCCCTGGGGCCTCGTACGAGCAGTACTTC
TRBV3-1,TRBJ1-4,TRBD1,few,CASSHLGQAAEKLFF,TGTGCCAGCAGCCACCTCGGACAGGCCGCTGAAAAACTGTTTTTT
TRBV10-3,TRBJ1-3,.,few,CAITEGLGNTIYF,TGTGCCATCACCGAAGGGTTGGGAAACACCATATATTTT